This TCR beta chain was profiled in a study of blood T cell repertoires in COVID-19. Whole-study context: Italy, Spain and the United States were the sources of the convalescent and acute COVID-19 samples. PBMCs, B-cell-depleted T cells, or T cells provided the cDNA or gDNA that made up the material.

Clones were sequenced by immunoSEQ multiplex PCR, and TCRdb holds only the in-frame ones, with some missing. The table has some 57,000 clones, approximately 90% seen once. The CDR3 consists of 14 residues. The germline V gene has CDR1 GTSNPN and CDR2 SVGIG (reference sequence). With 3 bases removed from V and 8 bases from J, the gap between germline ends came to 14 bases. The receptor was isolated from a man aged 60 to 69 with acute or convalescent COVID-19. V usage is TRBV30 and J usage is TRBJ1-6; tentative D call: TRBD1 (6 bases). Material for sequencing was peripheral blood. Written as DNA, the CDR3 is TGTGCCTGGAGCGAACAGGGACTAGATTCACCCCTCCACTTT. Protein sequence: CAWSEQGLDSPLHF.